This T cell receptor beta chain was retrieved from a study of T cells in Graves' hyperthyroidism and ophthalmopathy. Study-wide results and limits: Within blood appeared most thyroid clonotypes that had expanded above 0.001. Ophthalmopathy was distinguished from stable hyperthyroidism by 13 V-J signatures.

TCR beta CDR3 regions were amplified from RNA transcripts. The HTBI primer set served for first-round RT-PCR of the TCR CDR3. TCRdb re-analysed the multiplex PCR reads in MiXCR, keeping a single row per CDR3 protein. The sample includes some 620,000 distinct CDR3 sequences, about a sixth seen only once; the top ten take less than 4.5%. In its sample, this clonotype was seen a few times. Its antigen remains unknown. V was cut by 4 bases and J by 7 bases, with 13 bases left in between. CDR3 length: 13 residues. Germline lookup yields CDR1 SGHVS and CDR2 FQNEAQ. Researchers defined stable Graves' hyperthyroidism as no ophthalmopathy progression within 18 months. Out of over 9 ml of fresh peripheral blood came the PBMCs.

The V gene is TRBV7-8, the J gene TRBJ1-2, with D unresolved. Material for sequencing was blood. This sequence originates from a woman under 40 with Graves' hyperthyroidism. The DNA for the CDR3 is TGTGCCAGCAGCTACGGGCCAGAGGGTGGCTACACCTTC. It is translated as CASSYGPEGGYTF. The whole variable domain, filled in from reference TRBV7-8 and TRBJ1-2, reads GAGVSQSPRYKVAKRGQDVALRCDPISGHVSLFWYQQALGQGPEFLTYFQNEAQLDKSGLPSDRFFAERPEGSVSTLKIQRTQQEDSAVYLCASSYGPEGGYTFGSGTRLTVV.